A selection of T cell receptor beta chains follows, all from one sample in a study of blood T cell repertoires in COVID-19. The method was immunoSEQ multiplex PCR; TCRdb's version includes in-frame clones alone and lacks a portion of them. Of roughly 240,000 clones in the sample, under 90% are singletons; the top ten hold about 3.9%. The specimen was PBMCs or T cells enriched from blood (not recorded which). These TCRs come from a woman aged 40-49 years who had been exposed to COVID-19. Both conserved end residues are part of each CDR3. The order of the fields is CDR3 protein, CDR3 DNA, V gene, J gene, clone size, D gene. D genes are given only for firm matches. Part of the rows lack a size; the others show once, few, many or a class for expanded clones.

CASSQESGGTEAFF	TGCGCCAGCAGCCAAGAGTCGGGGGGGACTGAAGCTTTCTTT	TRBV4-1	TRBJ1-1	.	.
CASSLRGQGDTGELFF	TGCGCCAGCAGCTTGAGGGGGCAGGGGGACACCGGGGAGCTGTTTTTT	TRBV5-1	TRBJ2-2	.	TRBD1
CASSANIAGYTF	TGTGCCAGCAGTGCAAACATAGCGGGCTACACCTTC	TRBV6-6	TRBJ1-2	.	.
CASSPQGEQPQHF	TGTGCCAGCAGCCCTCAGGGTGAGCAGCCCCAGCATTTT	TRBV6-4	TRBJ1-5	.	.
CASSEMAQGVYEQYF	TGTGCCAGCAGTGAAATGGCCCAGGGGGTGTACGAGCAGTACTTC	TRBV6-1	TRBJ2-7	.	TRBD1
CASSYSGGTEAFF	TGTGCCAGCAGTTACTCGGGGGGCACTGAAGCTTTCTTT	TRBV6-5	TRBJ1-1	.	.
CASRTTGSTEAFF	TGTGCCAGTAGGACGACAGGGTCCACTGAAGCTTTCTTT	TRBV19	TRBJ1-1	.	TRBD1
CASSQDVAGIDEQYF	TGTGCCAGCAGCCAAGATGTGGCAGGTATCGACGAGCAGTACTTC	TRBV3-1/TRBV3-2	TRBJ2-7	.	.
CASSIATRVNTEAFF	TGTGCCAGTAGTATAGCCACCCGGGTGAACACTGAAGCTTTCTTT	TRBV19	TRBJ1-1	.	.
CASSPTGGALNTEAFF	TGTGCCAGCAGCCCAACAGGGGGCGCGTTGAACACTGAAGCTTTCTTT	TRBV7-9	TRBJ1-1	.	TRBD1
CASSLNAGGDLGGYTF	TGTGCCAGCAGCCTAAACGCAGGGGGCGACCTGGGTGGCTACACCTTC	TRBV7-3	TRBJ1-2	.	TRBD1
CASHLVGQTSMWGYTF	TGTGCCAGCCACCTCGTGGGGCAGACCTCTATGTGGGGCTACACCTTC	TRBV19	TRBJ1-2	.	.
CASSLSDAGQENSPLHF	TGTGCCAGCAGTTTATCCGACGCGGGACAGGAAAATTCACCCCTCCACTTT	TRBV27	TRBJ1-6	few	TRBD1
CASSPYFGTGTGTETEAFF	TGTGCCAGCTCACCATATTTTGGGACCGGGACAGGGACGGAGACTGAAGCTTTCTTT	TRBV18	TRBJ1-1	.	TRBD1
CASSQITGGPYEQYF	TGTGCCAGCAGCCAGATTACAGGGGGCCCCTACGAGCAGTACTTC	TRBV11-2	TRBJ2-7	.	TRBD1
CASSYGLRDGYTF	TGTGCCAGCAGTTACGGACTTAGGGATGGCTACACCTTC	TRBV6-5	TRBJ1-2	.	.
CSASWTGGGYTF	TGCAGTGCTAGTTGGACAGGTGGGGGCTACACCTTC	TRBV20-1	TRBJ1-2	.	TRBD1
CASSVRTGLATDTQYF	TGTGCCAGCAGCGTGAGAACCGGACTAGCGACAGATACGCAGTATTTT	TRBV9	TRBJ2-3	.	TRBD2
CASSSGQELSGYTF	TGTGCCAGCAGCTCCGGACAGGAGTTATCGGGCTACACCTTC	TRBV11-2	TRBJ1-2	.	TRBD1
CAWSVRGGDTQYF	TGTGCCTGGAGTGTACGGGGGGGCGATACGCAGTATTTT	TRBV30	TRBJ2-3	.	TRBD2
CASSSGGVNTEAFF	TGTGCCAGCAGCAGCGGGGGGGTGAACACTGAAGCTTTCTTT	TRBV5-6	TRBJ1-1	few	.